This TCR beta chain appears in the sequencing data of a study of blood T cell repertoires in COVID-19. Study details: COVID-19 samples, acute and convalescent, were from the United States, Italy and Spain.

This clone was observed once. The V gene lost 6 bases and the J gene lost 5 bases, with 19 bases spanning the gap. The CDR3 runs to 14 residues. The germline V gene encodes CDR1 SQVTM and CDR2 ANQGSEA. Using immunoSEQ multiplex PCR, the repertoire was profiled, and TCRdb retains in-frame clones only, with some absent. The sample shows 150,000 to 200,000 clones, about 85% of them seen only once. The sequenced sample consisted of peripheral blood. V gene TRBV29-1 combines with J gene TRBJ1-1; possibly TRBD1 for D (6 bases). The TCR sequence derives from a woman between 35 and 50 years old with COVID-19, enrolled during active disease. The CDR3 bases are TGCAGCGTCTTATTACAGGGCTGGAGGACTGAAGCTTTCTTT. It is translated as CSVLLQGWRTEAFF.